This T cell receptor beta chain was obtained from a study of blood T cell repertoires in COVID-19. Study details: Sample material is recorded as cDNA or gDNA derived from T cells, B-cell-depleted T cells, or PBMCs.

Germline loops: CDR1 SEHNR, CDR2 FQNEAQ (reference sequence). This CDR3 region has 14 residues. V gave up 6 bases and J gave up 2 bases; unmatched junction bases: 4. Methods used by the authors: From reference gene primer amplification, estimates of nucleated cell counts were derived. Data came from immunoSEQ multiplex PCR; TCRdb stores just in-frame clones and leaves some out. The V and J calls and clone size are taken from that table; D and trimming were inferred from the DNA. The profile shows under 400,000 clones, roughly 90% of them singletons. J is TRBJ2-1 and V is TRBV7-9; 7 positions agree with TRBD2. The sample consisted of PBMCs or T cells enriched from blood (not recorded which). This TCR came from a woman in her 30s who had been exposed to COVID-19. The DNA for the CDR3 is TGTGCCAGCAGTCGACTAGCCCCCTACAATGAGCAGTTCTTC. As protein: CASSRLAPYNEQFF.